This entry lists 4 T cell receptor beta chains sequenced from one sample in a study of shared clonotypes between healthy human individuals. The repertoire was sequenced with immunoSEQ multiplex PCR; TCRdb's copy has only in-frame clones and lacks some. The sample records over a million clones, 96% being singletons. Sequenced sample: naive CD4+ T cells sorted from blood. Described subset: CD45RA+ positively selected. The receptors derive from a man aged 30-40 years in good health.

CDR3 DNA: TGTGCCAGCAGCGGGCAGACTAGCAACACAGATACGCAGTATTTT. Translating it yields CASSGQTSNTDTQYF. The chain employs TRBV9 and TRBJ2-3, with TRBD2 matching 7 bases. The V and J ends lost 3 bases and 2 bases, in that order; junction bases with no gene match: 6. Germline CDR1 SGDLS, CDR2 YYNGEE. This CDR3 spans 15 amino acids.

The chain employs TRBV7-8 and TRBJ2-1; 14 bases match TRBD2. The germline CDR1 and CDR2 sequences are SGHVS and FQNEAQ. V was pared by 5 bases and J by 4 bases, with 13 bases of the junction left unmatched. CDR3 size: 19 residues. Here the CDR3 reads CASSLSGTSGSLRYNEQFF. The CDR3 coding sequence is TGTGCCAGCAGCCTATCCGGGACTAGCGGGAGTCTTAGGTACAATGAGCAGTTCTTC. Full variable domain (outside the CDR3, taken from reference TRBV7-8 and TRBJ2-1): GAGVSQSPRYKVAKRGQDVALRCDPISGHVSLFWYQQALGQGPEFLTYFQNEAQLDKSGLPSDRFFAERPEGSVSTLKIQRTQQEDSAVYLCASSLSGTSGSLRYNEQFFGPGTRLTVL.

The chain has TRBV14 and TRBJ1-1, with 9 bases that match TRBD1. From germline, CDR1 is SGHDN and CDR2 FVKESK. This CDR3 contains 18 residues. V shed 2 bases and J 0 bases; nucleotides not matched to a gene: 10. CDR3 sequence (DNA): TGTGCCAGCAGCCAAAAAGTGGGTACAGGGGGCTTGAACACTGAAGCTTTCTTT. Protein product: CASSQKVGTGGLNTEAFF.

The gene calls are TRBV7-2 and TRBJ1-1, with a tentative D call TRBD1 (5 bases). Trimming left V 6 bases short and J 0 bases short, with 8 bases between. Germline loops: CDR1 SGHTA, CDR2 FQGNSA. The CDR3 length is 13 residues. The DNA of the CDR3 is TGTGCCAGCAGAGGGGCGGTGAACACTGAAGCTTTCTTT. Protein product: CASRGAVNTEAFF.